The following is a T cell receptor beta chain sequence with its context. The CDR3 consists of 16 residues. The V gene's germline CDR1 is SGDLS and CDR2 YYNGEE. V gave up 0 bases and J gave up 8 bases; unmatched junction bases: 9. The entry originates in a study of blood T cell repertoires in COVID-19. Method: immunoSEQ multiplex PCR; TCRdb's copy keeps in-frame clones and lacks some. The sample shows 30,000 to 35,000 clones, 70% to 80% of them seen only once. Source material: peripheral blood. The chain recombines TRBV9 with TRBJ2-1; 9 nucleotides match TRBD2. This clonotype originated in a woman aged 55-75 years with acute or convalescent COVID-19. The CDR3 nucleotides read TGTGCCAGCAGCGTAGAGGCTAGCGGGGTACTCTATGAGCAGTTCTTC. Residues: CASSVEASGVLYEQFF.